Presented here are 25 T cell receptor beta chains from one specimen sequenced in a study of memory B cells and T cells in multiple sclerosis (dated 2018 in TCRdb). After stimulus-free culture of CFSE-labeled PBMCs, the autoproliferating (CFSEdim) and non-proliferating (CFSEhi) T cell fractions were sequenced separately. Altogether, roughly 50 million CFSE-labeled PBMCs were kept in culture for roughly 7 days with no stimulus, after which the replicate wells were combined. These receptors' antigens are unknown. The receptor library was made with the immunoSEQ multiplex PCR assay. TCRdb retrieved this table from immuneACCESS and kept in-frame rearrangements only. Not all clones are present; in checked studies, unresolved V genes account for under half, and no reason is known for the remainder. Across this sample there are 35,000 to 55,000 clones, with about 80% seen only once. The ten largest clones take up about 1.1% of the sample.

The sequenced sample consisted of PBMCs from blood kept in culture. The source of these receptors is a human donor with multiple sclerosis.

The V gene is TRBV25-1, the J gene TRBJ2-3; no reliable D call. Germline V CDR1 and CDR2: MGHDK, SYGVNS. Trimming took 1 base from V and 3 from J, leaving 11 bases between them. The CDR3 has 15 amino acids. CDR3 in amino acids: CASSESNGLTDTQYF. The DNA for the CDR3 is TGTGCCAGCAGTGAATCTAACGGCCTGACAGATACGCAGTATTTT.

The J gene is TRBJ1-2, the V gene TRBV5-4; 7 bases fit TRBD1. Trimming removed 0 bases from V and 5 bases from J; junction bases left unmatched: 1. The germline gives CDR1 SGHNT, CDR2 YYREEE (reference sequence). This CDR3 has 13 amino acids. The CDR3 sequence is CASSLDRGYGYTF. In DNA form, the CDR3 reads TGTGCCAGCAGCTTGGACAGGGGATATGGCTACACCTTC.

The chain joins TRBV6-1 to TRBJ1-2; D ambiguous. This CDR3 comprises 12 residues. The V end was cut by 6 bases, the J end by 8 bases, with 13 bases between. Germline V gene lookup returns CDR1 MNHNS and CDR2 SASEGT. CDR3 bases: TGTGCCAGCAGACCCGTGGCCGGCGGCTACACCTTC. It specifies CASRPVAGGYTF.

CDR3 residues: CASSKYGTGLYEQYF. As DNA, the CDR3 is TGTGCCAGCAGCAAGTACGGGACAGGGCTCTACGAGCAGTACTTC. The chain is built from TRBV6-5 and TRBJ2-7, with TRBD1 matching over 9 bases. CDR1 and CDR2 (germline): MNHEY, SVGAGI. This CDR3 is built from 15 residues. V lost 6 bases and J lost 3; bases outside the gene matches: 9.

This clone has only a few counts. The chain recombines TRBV19 with TRBJ2-5; TRBD1 aligns across 7 bases. Germline CDR1 reads LNHDA; CDR2 reads SQIVND (reference sequence). This CDR3 spans 15 amino acids. The V segment lost 6 bases and the J segment 1 base; nucleotides outside the gene matches: 8. The CDR3 spells CASRPFGDSQETQYF. CDR3 coding DNA: TGTGCCAGTAGACCATTTGGGGACAGCCAAGAGACCCAGTACTTC.

This chain uses TRBV7-2 with TRBJ1-5, with D uncertain. There are 15 residues in the CDR3. CDR1 SGHTA and CDR2 FQGNSA come from the germline V gene. V was pared by 3 bases and J by 1 base, with 10 bases between. The CDR3 sequence: CASSLSVRSNQPQHF. The CDR3 DNA reads as TGTGCCAGCAGCTTGTCCGTTAGGAGCAATCAGCCCCAGCATTTT.

The CDR3 DNA sequence: TGTGCCAGCAGTTGGGGACTCTCCTACGAGCAGTACTTC. This translates into CASSWGLSYEQYF. J is TRBJ2-7 and V is TRBV27; a possible D gene is TRBD2 (6 bases). Per germline, CDR1 MNHEY and CDR2 SMNVEV (reference sequence). The CDR3 runs to 13 residues. The V end was cut by 4 bases, the J end by 0 bases, with 7 bases between.

The V and J genes are TRBV15 and TRBJ1-3; D ambiguous. CDR3 length: 16 residues. The germline V and J ends were trimmed by 0 bases and 0 bases, with 9 bases remaining between them. Germline V lookup: CDR1 LNHNV, CDR2 YYDKDF (reference sequence). In DNA, the CDR3 is TGTGCCACCAGCAGAGATACCCTCTCCTCTGGAAACACCATATATTTT. This codes for CATSRDTLSSGNTIYF.

This clone has a handful of counts. The chain is built from TRBV7-9 and TRBJ1-2; D is perhaps TRBD1 (6 bases). Germline CDR1 is SEHNR and CDR2 is FQNEAQ (reference sequence). This CDR3 is built from 12 residues. Trimming stripped 11 bases from V and 0 bases from J, with 10 bases between. The CDR3 sequence is CALDRSNYGYTF. The CDR3 nucleotides read TGTGCCTTGGACAGATCTAACTATGGCTACACCTTC.

The chain recombines TRBV5-1 with TRBJ1-4; D is possibly TRBD1 (6 bases). The CDR3 consists of 15 residues. V dropped 4 bases and J dropped 4 bases, with 14 bases sitting between them. Germline V gives CDR1 SGHRS, CDR2 YFSETQ. CDR3 in DNA: TGCGCCAGCAGCCTTAACAGGGCTTTTAATGAAAAACTGTTTTTT. It codes for CASSLNRAFNEKLFF.

The CDR3 loop is CASRRDYLSETQYF. Written as DNA, the CDR3 is TGTGCCAGCAGACGGGACTACCTTTCAGAGACCCAGTACTTC. The rearrangement uses TRBV27 and TRBJ2-5, with 7 bases matching TRBD2. The CDR3 has 14 amino acids. The V gene end was trimmed by 6 bases and the J gene end by 4 bases; junction bases not matched to a gene: 8. Germline V gives CDR1 MNHEY, CDR2 SMNVEV (reference sequence).

The chain uses TRBV7-6 and TRBJ1-2; D is unresolved. Trimming took off 5 bases at V and 1 base at J, with 14 bases between the two ends. The length of the CDR3 is 15 residues. Germline V lookup: CDR1 SGHVS, CDR2 FNYEAQ. The CDR3: CASSPRPDLNYGYTF. The CDR3 DNA reads as TGTGCCAGCAGCCCCCGGCCAGATCTTAACTATGGCTACACCTTC. Complete variable domain (other parts from reference TRBV7-6 and TRBJ1-2): GAGVSQSPRYKVTKRGQDVALRCDPISGHVSLYWYRQALGQGPEFLTYFNYEAQQDKSGLPNDRFSAERPEGSISTLTIQRTEQRDSAMYRCASSPRPDLNYGYTFGSGTRLTVV.

The chain has TRBV5-1 and TRBJ1-1, with D hard to call. CDR1 SGHRS and CDR2 YFSETQ come from the germline V gene. The CDR3 contains 14 residues. The V gene lost 0 bases and the J gene lost 0 bases, with 6 bases spanning the gap. The CDR3 nucleotides read TGCGCCAGCAGCTTGGGAATTTTGAACACTGAAGCTTTCTTT. Protein sequence: CASSLGILNTEAFF.

This rearrangement joins TRBV7-2 to TRBJ2-5; D remains unclear. The CDR3 covers 15 residues. V was shortened by 2 bases and J by 3 bases, with 13 bases between the two germline ends. Germline loops: CDR1 SGHTA, CDR2 FQGNSA. CDR3 coding DNA: TGTGCCAGCAGCTTATCTTTGGCGGAGAAAGAGACCCAGTACTTC. This translates into CASSLSLAEKETQYF.

In this sample, this clone turned up a few times. The V and J genes are TRBV10-3 and TRBJ1-4; D not certain. This CDR3 has 13 residues. Germline CDR1 reads ENHRY; CDR2 reads SYGVKD. Deletions cut 7 bases from V and 6 bases from J, with 12 bases between. The CDR3 region is CAITSGLDEKLFF. In nucleotides, the CDR3 is TGTGCCATCACATCTGGACTGGATGAAAAACTGTTTTTT.

The V gene is TRBV6-1, the J gene TRBJ1-4, with D tentatively TRBD1 (6 bases). Per the germline V gene, CDR1 is MNHNS and CDR2 is SASEGT. This CDR3 region has 15 residues. Trimming shortened V by 0 bases and J by 6 bases, and 11 bases separated the two germline ends. The CDR3: CASSEARAGDEKLFF. The CDR3 bases are TGTGCCAGCAGTGAAGCAAGGGCAGGGGATGAAAAACTGTTTTTT.

The chain recombines TRBV4-1 with TRBJ2-1, with D tentatively TRBD1 (6 bases). The V end was cut by 0 bases, the J end by 8 bases, with 17 bases between. The CDR3 is 16 residues long. The germline V gene has CDR1 MGHRA and CDR2 YSYEKL. The CDR3 sequence is CASSQDYRLGGHEQFF. The CDR3 DNA sequence: TGCGCCAGCAGCCAAGATTACCGCCTAGGGGGACATGAGCAGTTCTTC.

The chain has TRBV29-1 and TRBJ2-3; TRBD2 matches 9 bases. Trimming cost V 7 bases and J 6 bases; bases outside gene matches: 8. This CDR3 has 13 amino acids. Germline lookup yields CDR1 SQVTM and CDR2 ANQGSEA. CDR3 nucleotides: TGCAGCGCCATGACTAGCGGAGGGGATACGCAGTATTTT. Its translation is CSAMTSGGDTQYF.

The chain links TRBV30 to TRBJ1-6, with a weak D call TRBD1 (6 bases). This CDR3 is built from 14 residues. Germline V gene lookup returns CDR1 GTSNPN and CDR2 SVGIG (reference sequence). Trimming removed 4 bases at V and 7 bases at J, with 14 bases between. DNA of the CDR3: TGTGCCTGGAATCAGGGGCCCAGGAATTCACCCCTCCACTTT. The encoded protein is CAWNQGPRNSPLHF.

In nucleotides, the CDR3 is TGTGCCAGCAGCTTAGCGCGGGGGGCGACCTACGAGCAGTACTTC. Its translation: CASSLARGATYEQYF. V is TRBV7-8 and J is TRBJ2-7, with TRBD2 identical over 8 bases. V was pared by 0 bases and J by 2 bases, with 3 bases of the junction left unmatched. The CDR3 loop spans 15 amino acids. CDR1 and CDR2 (germline): SGHVS, FQNEAQ.

This chain connects TRBV7-2 to TRBJ2-7; D tentatively reads TRBD1 or TRBD2 (5 bases each). The germline V gene has CDR1 SGHTA and CDR2 FQGNSA. CDR3 size: 17 residues. V was trimmed by 1 base and J by 2 bases, leaving 18 bases between them. CDR3 in amino acids: CASSLGGGWGSPYEQYF. CDR3 sequence (DNA): TGTGCCAGCAGCTTAGGCGGCGGATGGGGGAGCCCCTACGAGCAGTACTTC.

V gene TRBV25-1 combines with J gene TRBJ1-4, with a tentative D call TRBD1 (5 bases). This CDR3 region has 14 residues. The V gene's germline CDR1 is MGHDK and CDR2 SYGVNS. Between the trimmed V and J ends, which lost 4 bases and 8 bases, there was a span of 14 bases. The CDR3 spells CASSAGQSWEKLFF. The CDR3, as DNA: TGTGCCAGCAGTGCTGGACAAAGTTGGGAAAAACTGTTTTTT.

The chain recombines TRBV7-9 with TRBJ2-7, with D maybe TRBD1 (6 bases). Trimming removed 1 base from V and 3 bases from J, with 19 bases in between. The CDR3 consists of 17 residues. The V gene's germline CDR1 is SEHNR and CDR2 FQNEAQ (reference sequence). Here the CDR3 DNA reads TGTGCCAGCAGCTTAGGGACGGACAGTAATCTTCTCTACGAGCAGTACTTC. Translation gives CASSLGTDSNLLYEQYF.

This chain joins TRBV29-1 and TRBJ2-5; the D call may be TRBD1 or TRBD2 (6 bases each). This CDR3 has 13 amino acids. From germline, CDR1 is SQVTM and CDR2 ANQGSEA. The V end was cut by 5 bases, the J end by 2 bases, with 12 bases between. CDR3 DNA sequence: TGCAGCGTTAGACGGGGGCCTCAAGAGACCCAGTACTTC. Protein: CSVRRGPQETQYF.

CDR3 sequence (DNA): TGTGCCTGGAGTTCGGGCAGGGTTAGTTCACCCCTCCACTTT. It translates to CAWSSGRVSSPLHF. The J gene is TRBJ1-6, the V gene TRBV30; D is perhaps TRBD1 (5 bases). Trimming pared 2 bases from V and 9 bases from J, leaving 14 bases between. Germline V gene sequence: CDR1 GTSNPN, CDR2 SVGIG (reference sequence). The CDR3 has 14 residues.